In its sample, the clone carrying this T cell receptor beta chain was seen a few times. This specimen belongs to a study of early T cells in non-severe SARS-CoV-2 infection. TCRdb re-called the 5' RACE reads with MiXCR, one entry per CDR3 protein. The profile shows tens of thousands of distinct CDR3 sequences, around a tenth of them singletons. Per the germline V gene, CDR1 is MNHNS and CDR2 is SASEGT. Trimming took 6 bases from V and 6 from J, leaving 20 bases between them. CDR3 length equals 15 residues. The sequencing here drew on whole blood, taken at baseline. This receptor was obtained from an adult who was a healthcare worker with PCR-confirmed SARS-CoV-2 infection or an uninfected control (not recorded which). V and J are TRBV6-1 and TRBJ1-2, with D perhaps matching TRBD1 (6 bases). The CDR3 sequence: CASRHPAGGRHGYTF. Written as DNA, the CDR3 is TGTGCCAGCAGACACCCCGCGGGGGGGCGGCATGGCTACACCTTC.